This T cell receptor beta chain appears in the sequencing data of a study of blood T cell repertoires in COVID-19. Germline lookup yields CDR1 SGDLS and CDR2 YYNGEE. This CDR3 comprises 14 residues. V was clipped by 2 bases and J by 7 bases; unmatched bases: 2. Data came from immunoSEQ multiplex PCR; TCRdb stores just in-frame clones and leaves some out. The sample carries 83,000 or so clones, approximately 78% recorded once. The TCR originated in a human donor in a cohort sampled during active COVID-19. The sequencing sample was made of peripheral blood. The genes are TRBV9 and TRBJ1-6; 8 positions match TRBD1. CDR3 sequence: CASSVQGANSPLHF. CDR3 sequence (DNA): TGTGCCAGCAGCGTTCAGGGGGCCAATTCACCCCTCCACTTT.